The 28 T cell receptor beta chains below all came from one sample that was sequenced in a study of shared clonotypes between healthy human individuals. Method: immunoSEQ multiplex PCR; TCRdb's copy keeps in-frame clones and lacks some. Of around 2.1 million clones in the sample, roughly 91% are singletons; the top ten hold roughly 1.7%. Naive CD8 populations comprised CD45RO-negative cells positively selected for CCR7, excluding terminally differentiated effector memory CD45RA+ cells. The specimen was naive CD8+ T cells from PBMCs. The source is a young man in good health. Some clones in this sample may be carry-over from other donors' samples.

This chain links TRBV15 with TRBJ2-1; 11 bases fit TRBD2. Trimming at V came to 7 bases and at J to 4 bases, leaving 9 bases not matched to a gene. The CDR3 runs 16 residues. Germline V lookup: CDR1 LNHNV, CDR2 YYDKDF (reference sequence). CDR3 nucleotides: TGTGCCACCACGATTAGGGGACTAGCGGCGTACAATGAGCAGTTCTTC. The encoded protein is CATTIRGLAAYNEQFF.

As DNA, the CDR3 is TGTGCCAGCAGTCCAAGGCCGGGGGGGATCAATCAGCCCCAGCATTTT. This translates into CASSPRPGGINQPQHF. The chain links TRBV27 to TRBJ1-5; D possibly corresponds to TRBD1 (5 bases). V shed 5 bases and J shed 3 bases, with 17 bases lying between them. This CDR3 spans 16 amino acids. Germline CDR1 reads MNHEY; CDR2 reads SMNVEV (reference sequence).

The V gene is TRBV6-1, the J gene TRBJ2-7; D possibly corresponds to TRBD1 (5 bases). The CDR3 spans 13 residues. Germline V gives CDR1 MNHNS, CDR2 SASEGT. The V end lost 1 base, the J end lost 2 bases, and 6 bases lay between the germline ends. CDR3 DNA sequence: TGTGCCAGCAGTGAAGTGGACACCTACGAGCAGTACTTC. Translating gives CASSEVDTYEQYF.

DNA of the CDR3: TGTGCCAGCAGTTCCCTGACCAAGACAGGGGTAGGAAACACCATATATTTT. The encoded protein is CASSSLTKTGVGNTIYF. This rearrangement joins TRBV28 to TRBJ1-3, with 8 bases aligning to TRBD1. Germline CDR1 MDHEN, CDR2 SYDVKM. CDR3 length equals 17 residues. V lost 4 bases to trimming and J lost 4 bases; unmatched junction nucleotides: 12.

The V and J genes are TRBV27 and TRBJ2-7; D is possibly TRBD2 (5 bases). The CDR3 covers 11 residues. Trimming removed 10 bases at V and 6 bases at J, with 13 bases between. CDR1 and CDR2 (germline): MNHEY, SMNVEV (reference sequence). CDR3: CATGKGGEQYF. The CDR3 DNA reads TGTGCCACCGGGAAGGGTGGCGAGCAGTACTTC.

The CDR3 spells CASSWRGGAGYEQYF. The CDR3 region has the DNA TGCGCCAGCAGCTGGCGGGGGGGCGCCGGCTACGAGCAGTACTTC. The V gene is TRBV5-1, the J gene TRBJ2-7, with 9 bases that match TRBD2. The V segment lost 3 bases and the J segment 3 bases; nucleotides outside the gene matches: 7. CDR1 and CDR2 (germline): SGHRS, YFSETQ. The CDR3 covers 15 residues.

This clone came up once. This chain links TRBV11-1 with TRBJ2-1; 9 bases agree with TRBD1. The germline gives CDR1 SGHAT, CDR2 FQDESV (reference sequence). J was trimmed by 8 bases and V by 5 bases; bases with no gene match: 10. The CDR3 runs 15 residues. CDR3 loop: CASSPHITGGYEQFF. As DNA, the CDR3 is TGTGCCAGCAGCCCCCACATAACAGGGGGCTATGAGCAGTTCTTC.

About this clone: In the same sample, other DNA sequences code for this CDR3. The chain uses TRBV27 and TRBJ2-7; TRBD2 might be the D (5 bases). The CDR3 has 12 residues. Per germline, CDR1 MNHEY and CDR2 SMNVEV (reference sequence). The germline V and J ends were trimmed by 2 bases and 7 bases, with 9 bases remaining between them. The DNA of the CDR3 is TGTGCCAGCAGTTTACTAGGAGGTGAGCAGTACTTC. Residues: CASSLLGGEQYF.

This rearrangement joins TRBV7-6 to TRBJ2-1; D may be TRBD1 (5 bases). The germline V gene encodes CDR1 SGHVS and CDR2 FNYEAQ. Trimming cost V 5 bases and J 0 bases, with 11 bases left between them. The CDR3 totals 15 residues. The CDR3 region is CASSGRAASYNEQFF. The CDR3 DNA reads as TGTGCCAGCAGCGGCAGGGCGGCCTCCTACAATGAGCAGTTCTTC.

This rearrangement joins TRBV27 to TRBJ1-1; D is perhaps TRBD1 (5 bases). The CDR3 contains 17 residues. Between the trimmed V and J ends, which lost 3 bases and 6 bases, there was a span of 23 bases. Germline CDR1 reads MNHEY; CDR2 reads SMNVEV (reference sequence). CDR3 loop: CASSFYYGMGRAAEAFF. CDR3 bases: TGTGCCAGCAGTTTTTATTACGGTATGGGGCGGGCTGCTGAAGCTTTCTTT.

The chain couples TRBV7-9 to TRBJ2-7, with D maybe TRBD1 (5 bases). With 11 bases removed from V and 3 bases from J, the gap between germline ends came to 17 bases. This CDR3 has 13 residues. Germline CDR1 is SEHNR and CDR2 is FQNEAQ (reference sequence). This CDR3 reads CAVQKQEHYEQYF. CDR3 coding DNA: TGTGCCGTCCAAAAACAGGAGCACTACGAGCAGTACTTC.

This clone was found a few times. The gene calls are TRBV15 and TRBJ2-7, with 10 bases matching TRBD1. Per germline, CDR1 LNHNV and CDR2 YYDKDF (reference sequence). The ends lost 1 base at V and 2 bases at J; junction bases unmatched: 8. CDR3 size: 17 residues. This CDR3 reads CATSRGGPGQGAYEQYF. The CDR3 DNA reads as TGTGCCACCAGCAGAGGAGGACCCGGACAGGGGGCCTACGAGCAGTACTTC.

This sequence joins TRBV27 and TRBJ1-5, with 7 bases lining up with TRBD1. Germline CDR1 reads MNHEY; CDR2 reads SMNVEV (reference sequence). The J segment lost 3 bases and the V segment lost 3 bases, leaving 5 bases of the junction unmatched. The CDR3 loop spans 15 amino acids. The CDR3 protein is CASSFRGQLNQPQHF. CDR3 DNA: TGTGCCAGCAGTTTCAGGGGACAGCTCAATCAGCCCCAGCATTTT.

This chain links TRBV7-3 with TRBJ2-3; 13 bases map to TRBD2. With V trimmed by 5 bases and J by 7 bases, 15 bases remained unmatched. The germline gives CDR1 SGHTA, CDR2 FQGTGA. The CDR3 contains 18 residues. Written as DNA, the CDR3 is TGTGCCAGCAGCCTAAATTATGGACTAGCGGGAGACCTCAATACGCAGTATTTT. Its protein product is CASSLNYGLAGDLNTQYF. The whole variable domain, filled in from reference TRBV7-3 and TRBJ2-3, reads GAGVSQTPSNKVTEKGKYVELRCDPISGHTALYWYRQSLGQGPEFLIYFQGTGAADDSGLPNDRFFAVRPEGSVSTLKIQRTERGDSAVYLCASSLNYGLAGDLNTQYFGPGTRLTVL.

This chain joins TRBV5-8 and TRBJ1-4; weak D call: TRBD1 (6 bases). Germline V gene sequence: CDR1 SGHTS, CDR2 YDEGEE. This CDR3 comprises 15 residues. Deletions cut 0 bases from V and 7 bases from J, with 13 bases between. The CDR3 region is CASSLEGGRPEKLFF. The CDR3 nucleotides read TGTGCCAGCAGCTTGGAGGGGGGGCGTCCTGAAAAACTGTTTTTT.

The chain carries TRBV27 and TRBJ2-7, with D hard to call. Germline loops: CDR1 MNHEY, CDR2 SMNVEV (reference sequence). Trimming pared 5 bases from V and 2 bases from J, leaving 19 bases between. This CDR3 is built from 16 residues. The CDR3 region is CASSPPVGFGTYEQYF. The CDR3 DNA is TGTGCCAGCAGTCCGCCCGTCGGGTTCGGTACCTACGAGCAGTACTTC.

The chain employs TRBV4-2 and TRBJ2-7; 8 nucleotides match TRBD2. The junction had 10 bases not matched to a gene; V was cut back by 4 bases and J by 2 bases. This CDR3 contains 16 residues. In germline, CDR1 is LGHNA, CDR2 YNFKEQ. The CDR3 protein is CASSPGGLEETYEQYF. The CDR3 DNA follows: TGTGCCAGCAGCCCTGGGGGACTAGAGGAAACCTACGAGCAGTACTTC.

The V call is TRBV9, the J call TRBJ2-4; TRBD2 might be the D (5 bases). The germline CDR1 and CDR2 sequences are SGDLS and YYNGEE. V was cut by 0 bases and J by 0 bases, with 13 bases left in between. This CDR3 spans 17 amino acids. CDR3 loop: CASSVGPGNPAKNIQYF. The CDR3 nucleotides read TGTGCCAGCAGCGTAGGTCCGGGGAACCCAGCCAAAAACATTCAGTACTTC.

V usage is TRBV7-9 and J usage is TRBJ1-3; D uncertain. The last part of the DNA fits TRBJ2-2 better; the J call may be wrong. The CDR3 consists of 13 residues. Per the germline V gene, CDR1 is SEHNR and CDR2 is FQNEAQ (reference sequence). The CDR3 DNA sequence: TGTGCCAGCAGTCCCAGTAACACCGGGGAGCTGTTTTTT. It is translated as CASSPSNTGELFF.

This clone was counted between two and nine times. This sample includes further DNA sequences coding for the same CDR3. The J gene is TRBJ2-3, the V gene TRBV9; D could derive from TRBD1 or TRBD2 (5 bases each). Germline assignment: CDR1 SGDLS and CDR2 YYNGEE. V lost 4 bases and J 1 base, leaving 7 bases between the germline ends. The CDR3 runs 13 residues. DNA of the CDR3: TGTGCCAGCAGCTCGGGACGCACAGATACGCAGTATTTT. Translation gives CASSSGRTDTQYF.

The CDR3 nucleotides are TGTGCCAGCAGTTTATGGCGGGAACGCTCCCAGGATACGCAGTATTTT. This translates into CASSLWRERSQDTQYF. The V gene is TRBV27, the J gene TRBJ2-3, with D possibly being TRBD2 (6 bases). CDR3 length: 16 residues. CDR1 and CDR2 (germline): MNHEY, SMNVEV (reference sequence). The V end was cut by 1 base, the J end by 6 bases, with 17 bases between.

The J gene is TRBJ2-7, the V gene TRBV9; D possibly corresponds to TRBD1 (6 bases). Trimming left V 0 bases short and J 5 bases short, with 12 bases between. This CDR3 region has 14 residues. CDR1 SGDLS and CDR2 YYNGEE come from the germline V gene. The CDR3 DNA is TGTGCCAGCAGCGTAGGCGACAGGTACCACGAGCAGTACTTC. Amino acid sequence: CASSVGDRYHEQYF.

The rearrangement links TRBV4-1 to TRBJ1-4; no reliable D call. Trimming removed 5 bases from V and 7 bases from J, with 17 bases in between. The CDR3 has 15 amino acids. Germline CDR1 and CDR2: MGHRA and YSYEKL. The DNA for the CDR3 is TGCGCCAGCAGCGAGAAGGATTCGCGCGGTGAAAAACTGTTTTTT. Protein: CASSEKDSRGEKLFF.

CDR3 sequence reads: CASSPGATNEKLFF. The CDR3 bases are TGTGCCAGCAGCCCAGGGGCAACTAATGAAAAACTGTTTTTT. The V call is TRBV5-8, the J call TRBJ1-4; D is possibly TRBD1 (6 bases). Germline loops: CDR1 SGHTS, CDR2 YDEGEE. Trimming took off 4 bases at V and 0 bases at J, with 7 bases between the two ends. This CDR3 is 14 amino acids long.

The chain employs TRBV5-5 and TRBJ1-3; D gene unclear. V shed 4 bases and J shed 4 bases, with 18 bases lying between them. Germline CDR1 reads SGHKS; CDR2 reads YYEKEE (reference sequence). The CDR3 has 16 amino acids. The CDR3 nucleotides are TGTGCCAGCAGCACCCTAAACCGACGGAGCGGAAACACCATATATTTT. Amino acid sequence: CASSTLNRRSGNTIYF.

This chain joins TRBV28 and TRBJ2-7; 8 bases match TRBD1. Germline CDR1 MDHEN, CDR2 SYDVKM. The CDR3 loop spans 14 amino acids. With V trimmed by 3 bases and J by 6 bases, 7 bases remained unmatched. DNA for the CDR3: TGTGCCAGCAGTTTGGCAGGGGGCGCGGGCGAGCAGTACTTC. Translation: CASSLAGGAGEQYF.

This chain connects TRBV6-1 to TRBJ1-5; 7 nucleotides agree with TRBD1. This CDR3 contains 11 residues. The V gene's germline CDR1 is MNHNS and CDR2 SASEGT. V trimming: 4 bases; J trimming: 11 bases; junction bases outside the gene matches: 2. CDR3 amino acids: CASSGGTAQHF. CDR3 nucleotides: TGTGCCAGCAGTGGTGGGACAGCCCAGCATTTT.

The V and J genes are TRBV14 and TRBJ2-1; TRBD2 matches at 11 bases. CDR1 is SGHDN, CDR2 FVKESK, per germline. CDR3 length equals 18 residues. With 3 bases clipped from V and 7 bases from J, the junction kept 14 bases outside the gene matches. The CDR3 is CASSHPLLLAGDPNEQFF. In nucleotides, the CDR3 is TGTGCCAGCAGCCATCCCCTCTTACTAGCGGGAGACCCAAATGAGCAGTTCTTC. Using reference TRBV14 and TRBJ2-1 for the parts outside the CDR3, the full variable domain is EAGVTQFPSHSVIEKGQTVTLRCDPISGHDNLYWYRRVMGKEIKFLLHFVKESKQDESGMPNNRFLAERTGGTYSTLKVQPAELEDSGVYFCASSHPLLLAGDPNEQFFGPGTRLTVL.